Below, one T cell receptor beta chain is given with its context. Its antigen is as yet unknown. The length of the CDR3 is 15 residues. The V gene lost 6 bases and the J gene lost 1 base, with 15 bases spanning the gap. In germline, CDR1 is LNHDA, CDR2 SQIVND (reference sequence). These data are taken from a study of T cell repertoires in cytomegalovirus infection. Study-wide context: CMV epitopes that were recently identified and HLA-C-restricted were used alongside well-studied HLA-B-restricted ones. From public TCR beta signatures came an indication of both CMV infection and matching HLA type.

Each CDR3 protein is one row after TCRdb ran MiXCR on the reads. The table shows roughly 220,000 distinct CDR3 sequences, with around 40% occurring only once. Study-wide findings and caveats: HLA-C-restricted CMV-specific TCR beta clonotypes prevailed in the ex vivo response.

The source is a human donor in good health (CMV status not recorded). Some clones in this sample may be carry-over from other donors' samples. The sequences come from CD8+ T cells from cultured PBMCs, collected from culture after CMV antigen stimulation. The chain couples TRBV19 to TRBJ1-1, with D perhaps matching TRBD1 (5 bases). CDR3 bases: TGTGCCAGTAGAGGGGCAAGGGAAACGAACACTGAAGCTTTCTTT. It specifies CASRGARETNTEAFF.